This TCR beta chain was identified during a study of CD8 T cells in ankylosing spondylitis. Trimming left V 2 bases short and J 7 bases short, with 8 bases between. Germline assignment: CDR1 SNHLY and CDR2 FYNNEI. The CDR3 covers 12 residues. TCRdb itself ran the 5' RACE reads through MiXCR, one entry per CDR3 protein. The sample lists 150,000 to 200,000 distinct CDR3 sequences; around a sixth were seen once. This clonotype was seen at least ten times. The chain couples TRBV2 to TRBJ2-5; D might be TRBD2 (5 bases). Source material: blood, either unsorted or a sorted T cell fraction (not recorded which). This clonotype was sampled from a male donor aged 10-29 years with ankylosing spondylitis or in good health (not recorded which). CDR3 amino acids: CASSELGRTQYF. CDR3 DNA sequence: TGTGCCAGCAGTGAACTGGGGAGGACCCAGTACTTC.